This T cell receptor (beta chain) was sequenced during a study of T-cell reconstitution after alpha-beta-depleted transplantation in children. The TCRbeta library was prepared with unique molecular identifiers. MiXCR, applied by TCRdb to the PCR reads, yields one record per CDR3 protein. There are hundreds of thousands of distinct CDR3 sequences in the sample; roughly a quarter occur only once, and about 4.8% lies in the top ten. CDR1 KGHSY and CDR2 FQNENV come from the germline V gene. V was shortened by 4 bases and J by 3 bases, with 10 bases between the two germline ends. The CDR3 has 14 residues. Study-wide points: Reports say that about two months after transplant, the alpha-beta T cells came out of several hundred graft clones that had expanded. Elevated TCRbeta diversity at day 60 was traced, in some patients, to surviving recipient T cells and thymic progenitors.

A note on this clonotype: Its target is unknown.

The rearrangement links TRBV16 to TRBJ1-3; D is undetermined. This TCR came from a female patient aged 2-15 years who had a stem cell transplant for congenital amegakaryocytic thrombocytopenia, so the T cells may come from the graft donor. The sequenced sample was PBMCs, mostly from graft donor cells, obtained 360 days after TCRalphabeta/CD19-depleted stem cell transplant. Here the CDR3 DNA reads TGTGCCAGCAGCCCGTCGGTGGGTGGAAACACCATATATTTT. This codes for CASSPSVGGNTIYF. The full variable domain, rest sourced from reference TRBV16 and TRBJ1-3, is GEEVAQTPKHLVRGEGQKAKLYCAPIKGHSYVFWYQQVLKNEFKFLISFQNENVFDETGMPKERFSAKCLPNSPCSLEIQATKLEDSAVYFCASSPSVGGNTIYFGEGSWLTVV.